This entry concerns a single T cell receptor beta chain. Antigen: not known. The CDR3 runs to 15 residues. Trimming pared 3 bases from V and 4 bases from J, leaving 14 bases between. Germline values: CDR1 SNHLY, CDR2 FYNNEI. The source of the sample is a study of shared clonotypes between healthy human individuals. Study background: Per donor, CD8 memory used one plate, CD8 naive used two, CD4 memory used three and CD4 naive used three.

Findings of the study overall: Only blood samples were collected, and tissue repertoires likely differ.

In the CD4+ fraction, cells were divided into CD45RA+ naive and CD45RA-negative memory subsets. How the authors handled the data: There were no quality scores in the junction-only immunoSEQ sequences, so filtering differed. Some clones are missing from TCRdb's copy, which holds only in-frame ones; the method was immunoSEQ multiplex PCR. The D gene and trimming were derived from the DNA, and the V and J assignments and clone size from that table. The table has approximately 2.4 million clones, approximately 94% seen once. The chain combines TRBV2 with TRBJ2-3, with D unresolved. This TCR was sampled from a man between 18 and 29 years old in good health. The sequenced material came from naive CD4+ T cells sorted from blood. Indicated subset: CD45RA+ positively selected. CDR3 in amino acids: CASSEGRSMADTQYF. Written as DNA, the CDR3 is TGTGCCAGCAGTGAGGGCAGGTCAATGGCAGATACGCAGTATTTT.